These 26 T cell receptor beta chains were all obtained from the same sample, sequenced in a study of T cells in Graves' hyperthyroidism and ophthalmopathy. Amplification targeted TCR beta CDR3 regions from RNA transcripts. HTBI primers were used for first-round RT-PCR of the TCR CDR3. TCRdb called the multiplex PCR reads again in MiXCR, with one record for every CDR3 protein. The sample holds about 700,000 distinct CDR3 sequences, around 15% seen once. Sequencing was carried out using blood. The receptors stem from a woman aged 18-30 years with Graves' hyperthyroidism.

In its sample, this clonotype was seen a few times. This chain connects TRBV29-1 to TRBJ1-2; TRBD1 aligns across 7 bases. Germline V gives CDR1 SQVTM, CDR2 ANQGSEA. V dropped 4 bases and J dropped 3; count of bases not matched to a gene: 2. This CDR3 contains 12 residues. The CDR3 coding sequence is TGCAGCGTTGGTCAGGGGGACTATGGCTACACCTTC. Translation: CSVGQGDYGYTF. The full variable domain, in which reference TRBV29-1 and TRBJ1-2 provide the parts outside the CDR3, is SAVISQKPSRDICQRGTSLTIQCQVDSQVTMMFWYRQQPGQSLTLIATANQGSEATYESGFVIDKFPISRPNLTFSTLTVSNMSPEDSSIYLCSVGQGDYGYTFGSGTRLTVV.

This clonotype showed up many times. The rearrangement joins TRBV3-1 to TRBJ2-7; D is unresolved. CDR3 size: 16 residues. Germline CDR1 reads LGHDT; CDR2 reads YNNKEL (reference sequence). V lost 2 bases and J 2 bases, leaving 16 bases between the germline ends. CDR3 sequence: CASSQRSHFSPYEQYF. In DNA form, the CDR3 reads TGTGCCAGCAGCCAACGATCACATTTCAGTCCCTACGAGCAGTACTTC.

A word on this clonotype: The junction and the germline gene differ at one end; a read error may be behind it. The chain joins TRBV6-5 to TRBJ2-7; the D gene could be TRBD1 or TRBD2 (5 bases each). The CDR3 covers 13 residues. The germline V gene encodes CDR1 MNHEY and CDR2 SVGAGI. CDR3 coding DNA: TGTGCCAGCAGTTACAACGGGGCCTACGGGCAGTACTTC. It yields the protein CASSYNGAYGQYF.

The rearrangement links TRBV6-5 to TRBJ2-7; 11 bases are a match to TRBD2. The CDR3 contains 13 residues. The V and J ends lost 5 bases and 6 bases, in that order; junction bases with no gene match: 3. The germline gives CDR1 MNHEY, CDR2 SVGAGI. The DNA for the CDR3 is TGTGCCAGCAGTAACCTAGCGGGAGGCGAGCAGTACTTC. Residues: CASSNLAGGEQYF.

This sequence joins TRBV10-2 and TRBJ1-1; D is possibly TRBD1 (5 bases). The CDR3 is 14 residues long. V was clipped by 0 bases and J by 1 base, with 6 bases between them. Per germline, CDR1 WSHSY and CDR2 SAAADI. CDR3 sequence (DNA): TGCGCCAGCAGTGAGTCCAGGGAGAACACTGAAGCTTTCTTT. Translating gives CASSESRENTEAFF.

This clonotype was counted a few times. The chain carries TRBV20-1 and TRBJ2-1; possible D gene TRBD1, 6 bases. This CDR3 has 15 residues. Germline values: CDR1 DFQATT, CDR2 SNEGSKA (reference sequence). Trimming took 6 bases from V and 0 from J, leaving 15 bases between them. CDR3 in amino acids: CSARQRGSSYNEQFF. The CDR3 coding sequence is TGCAGTGCCCGCCAAAGGGGGAGCTCCTACAATGAGCAGTTCTTC.

This clonotype has just one count. The chain couples TRBV12-3 or TRBV12-4 to TRBJ1-2, with D uncertain. Trimming took off 1 base at V and 0 bases at J, with 9 bases between the two ends. This CDR3 has 15 residues. The CDR3 nucleotides are TGTGCCAGCAGTTTAGGCCCAGCTGCTAACTATGGCTACACCTTC. Protein: CASSLGPAANYGYTF.

This clonotype was counted between two and nine times. This chain links TRBV28 with TRBJ1-2; D not resolved. CDR1 is MDHEN and CDR2 is SYDVKM in the germline V gene. V lost 8 bases, J lost 8 bases, and 9 bases lay in between. The CDR3 spans 10 residues. The CDR3 DNA is TGTGCCAGCGGTGCGGGAGGCTACACCTTC. Amino acids: CASGAGGYTF.

The chain uses TRBV2 and TRBJ2-1, with 13 nucleotides matching TRBD2. V lost 8 bases, J lost 0 bases, and 10 bases stayed unmatched. The CDR3 contains 18 residues. CDR1 and CDR2 (germline): SNHLY, FYNNEI. This CDR3 reads CASRGLAGESGSYNEQFF. For the CDR3, the DNA is TGTGCCAGCCGAGGACTAGCGGGAGAATCGGGCTCCTACAATGAGCAGTTCTTC.

This clonotype was seen once. Just one base apart from a much larger clone, this may be a read error. V gene TRBV7-9 combines with J gene TRBJ1-1; 11 bases are shared with TRBD1. CDR1 SEHNR and CDR2 FQNEAQ come from the germline V gene (reference sequence). The V gene end was trimmed by 5 bases and the J gene end by 0 bases; junction bases not matched to a gene: 5. This CDR3 is built from 16 residues. CDR3 coding DNA: TGTGCCAGCAGCACCTGGACAGGGGGCCTGAACACTGAAGCTTTCTTT. This encodes CASSTWTGGLNTEAFF.

This clonotype was counted ten times or more. The J gene is TRBJ1-4, the V gene TRBV2; maybe TRBD1 (5 bases). The V gene's germline CDR1 is SNHLY and CDR2 FYNNEI. Trimming removed 6 bases from V and 7 bases from J, with 12 bases in between. This CDR3 spans 13 amino acids. CDR3 sequence: CASRKGEVEKLFF. The CDR3 DNA reads TGTGCCAGCAGGAAAGGGGAGGTTGAAAAACTGTTTTTT.

This clonotype was recorded at least ten times. The CDR3 protein is CASSTAGRTGEVQFF. CDR3 DNA: TGTGCCAGCAGTACCGCCGGAAGGACAGGGGAAGTGCAGTTCTTC. The chain carries TRBV7-8 and TRBJ2-1; 9 positions match TRBD1. The V gene end was trimmed by 6 bases and the J gene end by 12 bases; junction bases not matched to a gene: 15. The CDR3 covers 15 residues. CDR1 and CDR2 (germline): SGHVS, FQNEAQ.

This clonotype was counted a single time. The gene calls are TRBV18 and TRBJ2-6; D call uncertain. Germline CDR1 KGHSH, CDR2 LQKENI. Trimming removed 3 bases at V and 0 bases at J, with 12 bases between. This CDR3 region has 17 residues. The CDR3 DNA reads TGTGCCAGCTCACCGGCTTCTGGGTTCTCTGGGGCCAACGTCCTGACTTTC. Translating gives CASSPASGFSGANVLTF.

Regarding this clonotype: A read error may account for a junction end that differs from germline. The chain carries TRBV12-3 or TRBV12-4 and TRBJ2-1; 8 nucleotides align to TRBD1. The CDR3 consists of 14 residues. Here the CDR3 DNA reads TGTGCCAGCAGTGCAGGGGGCGGCTACAATGAGCAGTCCTTC. It codes for CASSAGGGYNEQSF.

The sample holds many counts of this clonotype. The J gene is TRBJ2-2, the V gene TRBV27; possibly TRBD2 for D (6 bases). V was shortened by 2 bases and J by 6 bases, with 13 bases between the two germline ends. The germline V gene encodes CDR1 MNHEY and CDR2 SMNVEV (reference sequence). The CDR3 totals 15 residues. CDR3 residues: CASSLGGSVAGELFF. In nucleotides, the CDR3 is TGTGCCAGCAGTTTAGGGGGGAGTGTGGCCGGGGAGCTGTTTTTT.

The chain combines TRBV5-1 with TRBJ1-1; D is undetermined. CDR1 and CDR2 (germline): SGHRS, YFSETQ. V lost 3 bases and J 0 bases, leaving 9 bases between the germline ends. The CDR3 totals 14 residues. As DNA, the CDR3 is TGCGCCAGCAGCTACGGGCGGCTGAACACTGAAGCTTTCTTT. This sequence encodes CASSYGRLNTEAFF.

The chain has TRBV7-9 and TRBJ2-1; 12 nucleotides agree with TRBD2. The germline V gene encodes CDR1 SEHNR and CDR2 FQNEAQ (reference sequence). V trimming: 6 bases; J trimming: 4 bases; junction bases outside the gene matches: 7. CDR3 length equals 16 residues. The CDR3 bases are TGTGCCAGCAGGCCGGGACTAGCGGGCCTATACAATGAGCAGTTCTTC. This gives the protein CASRPGLAGLYNEQFF.

This clonotype was picked up many times. The rearrangement uses TRBV11-2 and TRBJ2-3, with 8 bases matching TRBD2. This CDR3 spans 15 amino acids. Germline V gene sequence: CDR1 SGHAT, CDR2 FQNNGV. Losses at the gene ends were 3 bases for V and 8 bases for J; bases not matched to a gene: 10. The CDR3 here is CASSLEGLAGGTQYF. The CDR3 DNA is TGTGCCAGCAGCTTGGAAGGGCTAGCGGGCGGTACGCAGTATTTT. Drawing the rest from reference TRBV11-2 and TRBJ2-3, the complete variable domain is EAGVAQSPRYKIIEKRQSVAFWCNPISGHATLYWYQQILGQGPKLLIQFQNNGVVDDSQLPKDRFSAERLKGVDSTLKIQPAKLEDSAVYLCASSLEGLAGGTQYFGPGTRLTVL.

The genes are TRBV7-8 and TRBJ2-4; a possible D gene is TRBD1 (5 bases). The CDR3 is made up of 14 amino acids. CDR1 SGHVS and CDR2 FQNEAQ come from the germline V gene. Deletions cut 1 base from V and 1 base from J, with 5 bases between. The DNA of the CDR3 is TGTGCCAGCAGCTTAGAGGGGGCCAAAAACATTCAGTACTTC. Translating gives CASSLEGAKNIQYF.

This clonotype has a count of ten or more. This chain's CDR3 is CASSLLGGGYEQYF. The DNA for the CDR3 is TGTGCCAGCAGTTTACTAGGGGGCGGGTACGAGCAGTACTTC. V gene TRBV12-3 or TRBV12-4 combines with J gene TRBJ2-7; 7 bases agree with TRBD1. With 2 bases clipped from V and 4 bases from J, the junction kept 5 bases outside the gene matches. CDR3 length: 14 residues.

This clonotype occurred a few times. The chain employs TRBV4-1 and TRBJ2-3; 10 bases match TRBD2. CDR1 MGHRA and CDR2 YSYEKL come from the germline V gene. CDR3 length equals 18 residues. V gave up 0 bases and J gave up 4 bases; unmatched junction bases: 10. The CDR3 sequence: CASSQDRASGSGPDTQYF. CDR3 nucleotide sequence: TGCGCCAGCAGCCAAGATAGGGCTAGCGGGAGTGGCCCAGATACGCAGTATTTT.

There are many counts of this clonotype. The genes are TRBV10-3 and TRBJ1-1, with TRBD1 matching over 9 bases. Germline CDR1 is ENHRY and CDR2 is SYGVKD. The J segment lost 6 bases and the V segment lost 4 bases, leaving 6 bases of the junction unmatched. The CDR3 spans 14 residues. CDR3 sequence reads: CAISVTGGNSEAFF. In DNA, the CDR3 is TGTGCCATCAGTGTCACAGGGGGCAACTCTGAAGCTTTCTTT.

This clonotype occurred many times. The genes are TRBV3-1 and TRBJ2-5; D may be TRBD2 (5 bases). V lost 7 bases to trimming and J lost 5 bases, with 8 bases between them. This CDR3 has 11 amino acids. CDR1 LGHDT and CDR2 YNNKEL come from the germline V gene (reference sequence). This chain's CDR3 is CASTRGETQYF. DNA of the CDR3: TGTGCCAGCACCCGGGGTGAGACCCAGTACTTC.

This clonotype was observed a handful of times. This chain uses TRBV7-9 with TRBJ1-1; D gene ambiguous. The CDR3 extends over 12 amino acids. Germline-derived CDR1 and CDR2 are SEHNR and FQNEAQ (reference sequence). The V and J ends lost 8 bases and 4 bases respectively, with 11 bases between them. The CDR3 region is CASAPRGTEAFF. The CDR3 coding sequence is TGTGCCAGCGCCCCCCGGGGCACTGAAGCTTTCTTT.

This clonotype was recorded a few times. The chain uses TRBV20-1 and TRBJ1-6; TRBD1 agrees at 7 bases. The CDR3 totals 14 residues. In germline, CDR1 is DFQATT, CDR2 SNEGSKA (reference sequence). Here the CDR3 reads CTVMRGLENSPLHF. CDR3 nucleotide sequence: TGCACGGTCATGAGGGGGCTCGAAAATTCACCCCTCCACTTT.

This clonotype was seen ten or more times. The chain joins TRBV28 to TRBJ2-1, with D possibly TRBD1 on 6 matching bases. The germline V and J ends were trimmed by 7 bases and 4 bases, with 11 bases remaining between them. The germline V gene encodes CDR1 MDHEN and CDR2 SYDVKM. CDR3 length: 13 residues. The DNA of the CDR3 is TGTGCCAGCATTCTGACAGGTTACAATGAGCAGTTCTTC. It yields the protein CASILTGYNEQFF.